This T cell receptor beta chain came from a study of regulatory T cells in long-lasting Graves disease. Described time point: newly diagnosed GD, antithyroid drugs for less than 3 months. Scientists built the TCR library using RNA that was extracted from PBMCs. A blood draw put about 9 milliliters of peripheral blood into EDTA tubes. Study-level findings and limits: Gene preferences differed: TRBV28, TRBJ1-2, TRBJ2-5 in persistent cases.

This clonotype was seen ten or more times. Its specificity is not known. CDR3 size: 15 residues. The V and J ends lost 0 bases and 5 bases respectively, with 13 bases between them. CDR1 SGHTA and CDR2 FQGTGA come from the germline V gene. CDR3-region Arm-PCR and iRepertoire HTBI primers produced the TCR beta libraries. TCRdb processed the multiplex PCR reads anew with MiXCR; each CDR3 protein has one entry. The sample has some 490,000 distinct CDR3 sequences, around 12% seen once. The sample was also linked to a second study, of T cells in Graves' hyperthyroidism and ophthalmopathy. Per that study: Subjects aged 18 to 65 presented with newly diagnosed hyperthyroidism of less than 2 months' duration.

Material: peripheral blood mononuclear cells (PBMCs), obtained at new diagnosis, from a patient treated with antithyroid drugs. The V call is TRBV7-3, the J call TRBJ2-5; no reliable D call. The receptor was derived from a woman in her twenties or thirties with Graves disease. CDR3 coding DNA: TGTGCCAGCAGCTTAACTGGTTTCCAGATGGAGACCCAGTACTTC. Translating gives CASSLTGFQMETQYF.